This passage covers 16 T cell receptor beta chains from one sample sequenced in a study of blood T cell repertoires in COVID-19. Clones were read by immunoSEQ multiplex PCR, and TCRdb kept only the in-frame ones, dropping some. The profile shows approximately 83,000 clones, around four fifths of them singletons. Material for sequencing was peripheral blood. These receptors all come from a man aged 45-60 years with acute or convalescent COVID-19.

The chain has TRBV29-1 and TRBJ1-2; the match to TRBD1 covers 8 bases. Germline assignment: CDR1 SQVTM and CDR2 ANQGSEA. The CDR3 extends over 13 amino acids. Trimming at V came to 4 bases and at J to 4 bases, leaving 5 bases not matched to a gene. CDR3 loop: CSVGDRRAYGYTF. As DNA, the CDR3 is TGCAGCGTTGGGGACAGGAGGGCCTATGGCTACACCTTC.

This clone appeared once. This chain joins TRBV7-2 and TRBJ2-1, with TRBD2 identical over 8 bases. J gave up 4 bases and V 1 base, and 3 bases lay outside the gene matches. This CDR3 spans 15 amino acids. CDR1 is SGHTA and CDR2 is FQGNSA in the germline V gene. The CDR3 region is CASSLGLAGYNEQFF. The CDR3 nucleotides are TGTGCCAGCAGCTTAGGGCTAGCGGGTTACAATGAGCAGTTCTTC.

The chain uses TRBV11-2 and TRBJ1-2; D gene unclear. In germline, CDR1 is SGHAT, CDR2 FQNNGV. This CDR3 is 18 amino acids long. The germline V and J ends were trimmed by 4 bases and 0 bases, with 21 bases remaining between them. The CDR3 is CASSSGLQFILPNYGYTF. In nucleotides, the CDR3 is TGTGCCAGCAGCTCAGGTTTACAGTTTATTCTCCCTAACTATGGCTACACCTTC.

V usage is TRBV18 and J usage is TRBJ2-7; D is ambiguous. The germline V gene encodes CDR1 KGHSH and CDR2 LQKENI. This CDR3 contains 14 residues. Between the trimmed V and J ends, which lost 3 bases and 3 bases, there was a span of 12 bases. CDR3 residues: CASSPGALIYEQYF. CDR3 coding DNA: TGTGCCAGCTCACCGGGCGCATTAATCTACGAGCAGTACTTC.

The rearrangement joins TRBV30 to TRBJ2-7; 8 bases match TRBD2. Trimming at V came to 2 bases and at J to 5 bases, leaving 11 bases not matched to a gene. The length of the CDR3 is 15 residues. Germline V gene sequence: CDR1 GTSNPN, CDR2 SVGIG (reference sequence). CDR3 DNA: TGTGCCTGGAGTATGGGACTAGACAGAACTGACGAGCAGTACTTC. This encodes CAWSMGLDRTDEQYF.

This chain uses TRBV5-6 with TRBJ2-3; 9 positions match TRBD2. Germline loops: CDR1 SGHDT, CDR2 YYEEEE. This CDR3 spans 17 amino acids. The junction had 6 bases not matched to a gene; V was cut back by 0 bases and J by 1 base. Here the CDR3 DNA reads TGTGCCAGCAGCTTGGTAGCGGGAGCTATGGGCACAGATACGCAGTATTTT. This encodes CASSLVAGAMGTDTQYF.

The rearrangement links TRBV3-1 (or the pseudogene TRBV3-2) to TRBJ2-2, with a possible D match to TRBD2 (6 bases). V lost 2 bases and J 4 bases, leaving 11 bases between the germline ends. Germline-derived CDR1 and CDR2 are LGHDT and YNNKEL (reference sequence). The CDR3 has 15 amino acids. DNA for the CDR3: TGTGCCAGCAGCCAATCAGGAGGGCGCACCGGGGAGCTGTTTTTT. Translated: CASSQSGGRTGELFF.

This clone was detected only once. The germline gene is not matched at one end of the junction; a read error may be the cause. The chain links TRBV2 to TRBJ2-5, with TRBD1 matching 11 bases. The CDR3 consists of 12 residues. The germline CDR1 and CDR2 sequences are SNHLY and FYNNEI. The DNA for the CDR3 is TGTGCCAGCAGAACACCTCCGGGACAGGGGGACTTC. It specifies CASRTPPGQGDF.

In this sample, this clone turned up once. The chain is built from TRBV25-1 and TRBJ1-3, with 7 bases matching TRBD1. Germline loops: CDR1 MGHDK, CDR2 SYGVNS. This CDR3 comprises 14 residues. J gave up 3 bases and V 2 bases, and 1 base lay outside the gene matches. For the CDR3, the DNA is TGTGCCAGCAGTGAAACAGGGGTTGGAAACACCATATATTTT. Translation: CASSETGVGNTIYF.

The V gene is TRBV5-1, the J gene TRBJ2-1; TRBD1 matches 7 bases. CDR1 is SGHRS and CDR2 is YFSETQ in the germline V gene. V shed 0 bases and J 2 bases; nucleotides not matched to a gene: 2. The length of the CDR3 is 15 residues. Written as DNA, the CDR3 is TGCGCCAGCAGCTTGGGAGGACAGGCCTACAATGAGCAGTTCTTC. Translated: CASSLGGQAYNEQFF.

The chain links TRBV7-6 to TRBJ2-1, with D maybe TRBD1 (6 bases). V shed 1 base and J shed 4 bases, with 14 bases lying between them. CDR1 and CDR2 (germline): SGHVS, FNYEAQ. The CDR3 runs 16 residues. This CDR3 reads CASSLGPGRGYNEQFF. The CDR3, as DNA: TGTGCCAGCAGCTTAGGCCCCGGCAGGGGTTACAATGAGCAGTTCTTC.

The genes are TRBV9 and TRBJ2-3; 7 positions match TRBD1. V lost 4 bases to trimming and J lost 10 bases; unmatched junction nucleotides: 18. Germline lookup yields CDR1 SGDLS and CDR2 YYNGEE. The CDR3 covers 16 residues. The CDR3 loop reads CASSLTGVSLYGPQYF. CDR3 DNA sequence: TGTGCCAGCAGCCTAACAGGGGTTTCTTTGTACGGACCGCAGTATTTT.

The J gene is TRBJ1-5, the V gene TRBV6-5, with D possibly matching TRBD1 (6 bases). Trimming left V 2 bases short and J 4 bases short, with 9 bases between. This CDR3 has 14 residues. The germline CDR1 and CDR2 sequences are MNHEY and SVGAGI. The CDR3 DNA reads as TGTGCCAGCAGTTACCAGGGGAGTAATCAGCCCCAGCATTTT. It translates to CASSYQGSNQPQHF.

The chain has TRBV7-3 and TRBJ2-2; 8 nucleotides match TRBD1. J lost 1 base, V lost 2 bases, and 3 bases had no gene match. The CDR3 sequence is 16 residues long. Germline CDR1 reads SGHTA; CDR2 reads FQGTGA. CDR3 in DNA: TGTGCCAGCAGCTTACAGGGGGCGGGGAACACCGGGGAGCTGTTTTTT. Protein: CASSLQGAGNTGELFF.

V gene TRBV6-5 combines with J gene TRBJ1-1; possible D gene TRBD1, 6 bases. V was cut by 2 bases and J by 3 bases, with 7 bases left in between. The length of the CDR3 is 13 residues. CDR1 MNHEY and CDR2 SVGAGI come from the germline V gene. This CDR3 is CASSYAGDTEAFF. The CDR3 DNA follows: TGTGCCAGCAGTTACGCAGGGGACACTGAAGCTTTCTTT.

CDR3 in amino acids: CASSPRTGGLQPQHF. Written as DNA, the CDR3 is TGTGCCAGCAGTCCTAGGACAGGGGGATTGCAGCCCCAGCATTTT. The genes are TRBV28 and TRBJ1-5; 10 bases map to TRBD1. The CDR3 consists of 15 residues. The germline CDR1 and CDR2 sequences are MDHEN and SYDVKM. J lost 7 bases, V lost 5 bases, and 8 bases had no gene match.